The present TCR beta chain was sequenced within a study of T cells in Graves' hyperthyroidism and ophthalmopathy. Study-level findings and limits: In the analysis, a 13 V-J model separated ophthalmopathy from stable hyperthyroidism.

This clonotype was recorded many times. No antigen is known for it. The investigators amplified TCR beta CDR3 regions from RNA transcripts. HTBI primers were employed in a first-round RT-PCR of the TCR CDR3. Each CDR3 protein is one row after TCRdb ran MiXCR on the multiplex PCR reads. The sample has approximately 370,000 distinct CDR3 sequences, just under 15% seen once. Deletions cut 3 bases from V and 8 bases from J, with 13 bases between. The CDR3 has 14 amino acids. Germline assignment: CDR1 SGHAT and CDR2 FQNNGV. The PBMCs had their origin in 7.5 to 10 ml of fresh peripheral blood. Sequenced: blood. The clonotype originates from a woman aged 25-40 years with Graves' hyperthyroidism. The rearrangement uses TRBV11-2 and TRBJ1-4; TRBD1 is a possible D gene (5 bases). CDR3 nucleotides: TGTGCCAGCAGCTTCGACATGGGGCGGGAAAAACTGTTTTTT. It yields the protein CASSFDMGREKLFF.